These 10 T cell receptor beta chains came from one sample sequenced in a study of T cell responses to AZD1222 COVID-19 vaccine. Using immunoSEQ multiplex PCR, the repertoire was profiled, and TCRdb retains in-frame clones only, with some absent. This repertoire shows roughly 110,000 clones, around 90% found once; its top ten account for roughly 5.6%. The material sequenced was peripheral blood, taken 28 days after the second AZD1222 dose. The receptors originated from an adult who received the AZD1222 COVID-19 vaccine.

J is TRBJ1-6 and V is TRBV6-5; D unresolved. The CDR3 runs 14 residues. Germline CDR1 MNHEY, CDR2 SVGAGI. The V end lost 3 bases, the J end lost 4 bases, and 7 bases lay between the germline ends. CDR3 residues: CASSYFVYNSPLHF. The CDR3 region has the DNA TGTGCCAGCAGTTATTTCGTTTATAATTCACCCCTCCACTTT.

This clone was detected only a few times. The chain has TRBV19 and TRBJ2-2; TRBD2 matches 8 bases. After removal of 5 bases from V and 0 bases from J, the junction contained 2 bases not matched to a gene. CDR1 is LNHDA and CDR2 is SQIVND in the germline V gene (reference sequence). The CDR3 consists of 15 residues. The CDR3 protein is CASSPGLANTGELFF. For the CDR3, the DNA is TGTGCCAGTAGTCCGGGACTAGCGAACACCGGGGAGCTGTTTTTT.

The J gene is TRBJ2-5, the V gene TRBV7-9, with 9 bases lining up with TRBD2. Trimming took 10 bases from V and 5 from J; bases not matched to a gene: 11. CDR1 is SEHNR and CDR2 is FQNEAQ in the germline V gene (reference sequence). The CDR3 is 14 amino acids. CDR3: CAIQPGLARETQYF. In DNA form, the CDR3 reads TGTGCCATCCAACCGGGACTAGCCCGCGAGACCCAGTACTTC.

V is TRBV30 and J is TRBJ1-2; no definite D call. Germline V gene lookup returns CDR1 GTSNPN and CDR2 SVGIG (reference sequence). V lost 2 bases and J 4 bases, leaving 11 bases between the germline ends. This CDR3 has 13 residues. The CDR3 protein is CAWSKSGGYGYTF. In DNA form, the CDR3 reads TGTGCCTGGAGTAAATCAGGCGGCTATGGCTACACCTTC.

The chain carries TRBV28 and TRBJ1-5, with 7 bases matching TRBD1. The CDR3 extends over 15 amino acids. Germline V lookup: CDR1 MDHEN, CDR2 SYDVKM. After removal of 7 bases from V and 1 base from J, the junction contained 7 bases not matched to a gene. The CDR3 sequence is CASIRPGGSNQPQHF. For the CDR3, the DNA is TGTGCCAGCATCAGACCAGGGGGGAGCAATCAGCCCCAGCATTTT.

This clone turned up a few times. The V gene is TRBV6-6, the J gene TRBJ2-7, with 10 nucleotides matching TRBD1. Germline V lookup: CDR1 MNHNY, CDR2 SVGAGI (reference sequence). CDR3 length: 15 residues. V shed 2 bases and J 5 bases; nucleotides not matched to a gene: 6. CDR3 sequence: CASSYDGTGADEQYF. The DNA of the CDR3 is TGTGCCAGCAGTTACGACGGGACAGGGGCAGACGAGCAGTACTTC.

The chain has TRBV7-9 and TRBJ2-5; 11 positions match TRBD2. The CDR3 length is 15 residues. V lost 5 bases, J lost 1 base, and 3 bases stayed unmatched. From germline, CDR1 is SEHNR and CDR2 FQNEAQ (reference sequence). CDR3 nucleotides: TGTGCCAGCAGCACGGGACTAGCGGTCCAAGAGACCCAGTACTTC. Amino acids: CASSTGLAVQETQYF.

This chain joins TRBV5-4 and TRBJ2-3; no clear D gene. The CDR3 covers 15 residues. Germline lookup yields CDR1 SGHNT and CDR2 YYREEE (reference sequence). V was cut by 0 bases and J by 2 bases, with 10 bases left in between. The CDR3 sequence is CASSLGQLNTDTQYF. The CDR3 bases are TGTGCCAGCAGCTTGGGGCAGCTAAACACAGATACGCAGTATTTT.

The J gene is TRBJ1-2, the V gene TRBV28; D call uncertain. Germline values: CDR1 MDHEN, CDR2 SYDVKM. The CDR3 sequence is 14 residues long. V lost 2 bases, J lost 0 bases, and 7 bases lay in between. This CDR3 is CASSLAQTNYGYTF. Here the CDR3 DNA reads TGTGCCAGCAGTTTAGCCCAGACTAACTATGGCTACACCTTC.

The chain employs TRBV28 and TRBJ1-5, with TRBD1 matching over 9 bases. V trimming: 2 bases; J trimming: 6 bases; junction bases outside the gene matches: 5. Germline V gene lookup returns CDR1 MDHEN and CDR2 SYDVKM. This CDR3 comprises 15 residues. CDR3 sequence: CASSLPGQGPQPQHF. The CDR3 nucleotides read TGTGCCAGCAGTTTACCGGGACAGGGTCCTCAGCCCCAGCATTTT.